Presented here are 14 T cell receptor beta chains from one specimen sequenced in a study of PD-1 blockade in classical Hodgkin lymphoma. As for time point: cycle 4 day 1 (C4D1), after less than 7 weeks of nivolumab. All patients relapsed after autologous stem cell transplantation, and brentuximab vedotin exposure varied. Using immunoSEQ multiplex PCR, the repertoire was profiled, and TCRdb retains in-frame clones only, with some absent. Found here are just under 65,000 clones, 85% to 95% of them singletons; the top ten hold around 8%. The sample was peripheral blood mononuclear cells (PBMCs), taken before the fourth cycle of nivolumab. Receptors were obtained from a human donor with classical Hodgkin lymphoma.

The chain has TRBV27 and TRBJ2-7; either TRBD1 or TRBD2 may supply D (5 bases each). This CDR3 spans 13 amino acids. Germline-derived CDR1 and CDR2 are MNHEY and SMNVEV (reference sequence). The ends were cut back, 5 bases at V and 2 bases at J, with 10 bases in the middle. CDR3 DNA: TGTGCCAGCAGTCCCTCGGGGCCCTACGAGCAGTACTTC. Translation: CASSPSGPYEQYF.

The gene calls are TRBV6-1 and TRBJ2-3, with a weak D call TRBD1 (6 bases). Trimming took off 1 base at V and 2 bases at J, with 7 bases between the two ends. Germline CDR1 is MNHNS and CDR2 is SASEGT. The CDR3 extends over 14 amino acids. CDR3 protein: CASSEGQVTDTQYF. CDR3 nucleotides: TGTGCCAGCAGTGAAGGACAGGTCACAGATACGCAGTATTTT.

The J gene is TRBJ1-2, the V gene TRBV7-8; tentative D call: TRBD1 (6 bases). Trimming took off 5 bases at V and 5 bases at J, with 12 bases between the two ends. Germline V gives CDR1 SGHVS, CDR2 FQNEAQ. This CDR3 region has 13 residues. CDR3 protein: CASSALDRYGYTF. CDR3 DNA sequence: TGTGCCAGCAGCGCCCTGGACAGATATGGCTACACCTTC.

The V call is TRBV10-2, the J call TRBJ1-1; D gene unclear. Trimming pared 3 bases from V and 7 bases from J, leaving 9 bases between. The CDR3 is made up of 12 amino acids. The germline V gene encodes CDR1 WSHSY and CDR2 SAAADI. CDR3 sequence reads: CASSDLGGEAFF. DNA of the CDR3: TGCGCCAGCAGTGACCTGGGAGGTGAAGCTTTCTTT.

This chain's CDR3 is CASSLDGGKNTGELFF. As DNA, the CDR3 is TGTGCCAGCAGCCTGGATGGAGGGAAGAACACCGGGGAGCTGTTTTTT. J is TRBJ2-2 and V is TRBV5-5; TRBD2 might be the D (6 bases). Per the germline V gene, CDR1 is SGHKS and CDR2 is YYEKEE (reference sequence). This CDR3 region has 16 residues. The V end was cut by 4 bases, the J end by 1 base, with 14 bases between.

The J gene is TRBJ1-3, the V gene TRBV7-2, with D possibly being TRBD1 (6 bases). This CDR3 comprises 16 residues. The V and J ends lost 1 base and 4 bases respectively, with 14 bases between them. Germline V gene lookup returns CDR1 SGHTA and CDR2 FQGNSA. CDR3 coding DNA: TGTGCCAGCAGCTTAGTTCCGGGGGCAGCAGGAAACACCATATATTTT. Residues: CASSLVPGAAGNTIYF.

The rearrangement links TRBV5-1 to TRBJ2-3; possibly TRBD1 for D (6 bases). CDR3 length: 13 amino acids. In germline, CDR1 is SGHRS, CDR2 YFSETQ. V was trimmed by 4 bases and J by 6 bases, leaving 12 bases between them. In nucleotides, the CDR3 is TGCGCCAGCAGCCCGCAGGGGTATGATACGCAGTATTTT. Translated: CASSPQGYDTQYF.

Written as DNA, the CDR3 is TGCGCCAGCAGCTTGGAAACTACCCGGTACTACAATGAGCAGTTCTTC. Translating it yields CASSLETTRYYNEQFF. The chain joins TRBV5-1 to TRBJ2-1; D gene unclear. Germline V gene sequence: CDR1 SGHRS, CDR2 YFSETQ. The CDR3 runs 16 residues. V was clipped by 0 bases and J by 3 bases, with 13 bases between them.

The chain uses TRBV28 and TRBJ2-7; TRBD1 or TRBD2 may be the D gene (5 bases each). This CDR3 is 14 amino acids long. CDR1 is MDHEN, CDR2 SYDVKM, per germline. V dropped 2 bases and J dropped 3 bases, with 11 bases sitting between them. CDR3 region: CASSLGGAVYEQYF. CDR3 bases: TGTGCCAGCAGTTTAGGGGGAGCGGTCTACGAGCAGTACTTC.

This chain links TRBV13 with TRBJ2-1; 14 bases fit TRBD2. The CDR3 runs 18 residues. Germline values: CDR1 PRHDT, CDR2 FYEKMQ (reference sequence). Trimming took 2 bases from V and 5 from J; bases not matched to a gene: 8. CDR3 DNA: TGTGCCAGCAGCTTACCCGGACTAGCGGGGGGCCCCGACAATGAGCAGTTCTTC. Translation: CASSLPGLAGGPDNEQFF.

The V call is TRBV19, the J call TRBJ1-5; 8 positions agree with TRBD1. Trimming at V came to 5 bases and at J to 0 bases, leaving 3 bases not matched to a gene. The CDR3 has 15 amino acids. Per germline, CDR1 LNHDA and CDR2 SQIVND (reference sequence). The CDR3 sequence: CASSGQGYSNQPQHF. The CDR3 DNA sequence: TGTGCCAGTAGTGGACAGGGTTATAGCAATCAGCCCCAGCATTTT.

V is TRBV11-2 and J is TRBJ1-3; 9 positions match TRBD1. The CDR3 is 17 amino acids. With V trimmed by 6 bases and J by 2 bases, 11 bases remained unmatched. Germline values: CDR1 SGHAT, CDR2 FQNNGV. The CDR3 DNA reads TGTGCCAGCAGGTCGACAGGGGGGATTCTAGCTGGAAACACCATATATTTT. Residues: CASRSTGGILAGNTIYF.

This chain uses TRBV6-5 with TRBJ1-5; 8 nucleotides align to TRBD1. With V trimmed by 5 bases and J by 5 bases, 5 bases remained unmatched. The CDR3 has 14 amino acids. Germline V gene lookup returns CDR1 MNHEY and CDR2 SVGAGI. The CDR3 nucleotides read TGTGCCAGCAGTACAGGGACAGGTTATCAGCCCCAGCATTTT. Translated, it gives CASSTGTGYQPQHF.

The gene calls are TRBV23-1 and TRBJ1-1, with a possible D match to TRBD1 (6 bases). TRBV23-1 is an ORF; its function is uncertain. The CDR3 consists of 17 residues. Trimming removed 2 bases at V and 4 bases at J, with 20 bases between. Here the CDR3 DNA reads TGCGCCAGCAGTCAACGAACAGGGAGCGGTAGGGCCACTGAAGCTTTCTTT. This translates into CASSQRTGSGRATEAFF.